The 15 T cell receptor beta chains listed next were all sequenced from one sample in a study of metastatic and nonmetastatic thyroid tumors (dated by TCRdb to the early 2020s). No treatment had been received by any patient before thyroid surgery. Preparation of the library involved PCR. The run used an Illumina HiSeq 4000. TCRdb reprocessed the public reads (quality trimming at Q25 with fastp, clone calling with MiXCR) and kept in-frame beta chains. This sample holds about 34,000 clones; 17% were observed only once. Clones ranked in the top ten supply roughly 7% of the sample. The sequenced sample consisted of blood. The receptors were gathered from a female donor with papillary thyroid cancer or a benign thyroid nodule (not recorded which). Some clones in this sample may be carry-over from other donors' samples.

In this sample, this clone turned up many times. At the DNA level, this CDR3 is encoded by other sequences in the same sample as well. This chain uses TRBV6-1 with TRBJ1-3; D not certain. The germline V and J ends were trimmed by 9 bases and 4 bases, with 19 bases remaining between them. The germline gives CDR1 MNHNS, CDR2 SASEGT. The CDR3 sequence is 15 residues long. The CDR3 reads CASALLRVGGNTIYF. The CDR3 bases are TGTGCCAGTGCACTATTGAGGGTGGGAGGAAACACCATATATTTT.

This clone showed up many times. The chain recombines TRBV18 with TRBJ2-3, with a tentative D call TRBD2 (6 bases). The CDR3 is 16 residues long. The V and J ends lost 6 bases and 0 bases respectively, with 16 bases between them. Germline CDR1 KGHSH, CDR2 LQKENI. CDR3 bases: TGTGCCAGCTCCCCGATGGTAAGCGGGAGCACAGATACGCAGTATTTT. The encoded protein is CASSPMVSGSTDTQYF. Variable domain in full (rest from reference TRBV18 and TRBJ2-3): NAGVMQNPRHLVRRRGQEARLRCSPMKGHSHVYWYRQLPEEGLKFMVYLQKENIIDESGMPKERFSAEFPKEGPSILRIQQVVRGDSAAYFCASSPMVSGSTDTQYFGPGTRLTVL.

The chain joins TRBV20-1 to TRBJ2-1; the match to TRBD2 covers 9 bases. With 6 bases clipped from V and 5 bases from J, the junction kept 2 bases outside the gene matches. Germline V lookup: CDR1 DFQATT, CDR2 SNEGSKA (reference sequence). CDR3 length: 12 residues. Here the CDR3 reads CSAGLAHNEQFF. The CDR3, as DNA: TGCAGTGCGGGACTAGCCCACAATGAGCAGTTCTTC.

This clone was detected many times. The chain joins TRBV20-1 to TRBJ2-3, with D tentatively TRBD2 (6 bases). V lost 2 bases to trimming and J lost 4 bases, with 16 bases between them. Germline CDR1 reads DFQATT; CDR2 reads SNEGSKA (reference sequence). The CDR3 contains 15 residues. CDR3 DNA sequence: TGCAGTGCTAGACATAATCCTAGCGTAGCAGATACGCAGTATTTT. This gives the protein CSARHNPSVADTQYF.

This clone was detected a few times. This chain uses TRBV27 with TRBJ2-1; D ambiguous. Trimming shortened V by 1 base and J by 7 bases, and 17 bases separated the two germline ends. CDR1 and CDR2 (germline): MNHEY, SMNVEV (reference sequence). The CDR3 contains 16 residues. CDR3 nucleotides: TGTGCCAGCAGTTTATTTGGCCTCCGGATTAGGAATGAGCAGTTCTTC. It codes for CASSLFGLRIRNEQFF.

The V call is TRBV7-2, the J call TRBJ2-2; 7 nucleotides align to TRBD2. The CDR3 length is 15 residues. V was clipped by 5 bases and J by 6 bases; unmatched bases: 9. Germline V gene data show CDR1 as SGHTA and CDR2 as FQGNSA. In nucleotides, the CDR3 is TGTGCCAGCAGCACATGGGATCGGGGGGCCGGGGAGCTGTTTTTT. As protein: CASSTWDRGAGELFF.

This clone was seen repeatedly, ten times or more. The V gene is TRBV29-1, the J gene TRBJ2-3, with 7 bases fitting TRBD2. The CDR3 runs 15 residues. Germline CDR1 is SQVTM and CDR2 is ANQGSEA. V shed 7 bases, J shed 0 bases, and the junction held 10 bases outside the gene matches. In nucleotides, the CDR3 is TGCAGCGCTGGCGGGAGTCCCATTAGCACAGATACGCAGTATTTT. It is translated as CSAGGSPISTDTQYF.

Judged by abundance, this clone is medium-sized (0.01 to 0.1%). The chain couples TRBV20-1 to TRBJ1-1; 7 nucleotides line up with TRBD1. With 5 bases clipped from V and 5 bases from J, the junction kept 11 bases outside the gene matches. The CDR3 length is 14 residues. CDR1 DFQATT and CDR2 SNEGSKA come from the germline V gene (reference sequence). CDR3 amino acids: CSAYRRQGETEAFF. CDR3 bases: TGCAGTGCTTATCGACGACAGGGAGAAACTGAAGCTTTCTTT.

As regards this clone: In the same sample, other DNA sequences code for this CDR3. V and J are TRBV20-1 and TRBJ2-7, with D possibly being TRBD2 (6 bases). The ends were cut back, 6 bases at V and 4 bases at J, with 16 bases in the middle. CDR1 is DFQATT, CDR2 SNEGSKA, per germline (reference sequence). This CDR3 is 13 amino acids long. The DNA of the CDR3 is TGCAGTGCCCGGGACTCCCGTTCTTACGAGCAGTACTTC. It specifies CSARDSRSYEQYF.

The rearrangement joins TRBV18 to TRBJ1-5; D not certain. Germline V gives CDR1 KGHSH, CDR2 LQKENI. Trimming stripped 2 bases from V and 2 bases from J, with 10 bases between. This CDR3 is 15 amino acids long. The CDR3 is CASSPGNPGNQPQHF. In DNA form, the CDR3 reads TGTGCCAGCTCACCAGGGAACCCCGGCAATCAGCCCCAGCATTTT.

This clone was detected many times. The rearrangement joins TRBV5-1 to TRBJ2-7; 14 nucleotides match TRBD2. Per germline, CDR1 SGHRS and CDR2 YFSETQ. This CDR3 is 15 amino acids long. V trimming: 3 bases; J trimming: 5 bases; junction bases outside the gene matches: 4. The CDR3 here is CASSSSGLAGDEQYF. The CDR3 DNA reads as TGCGCCAGCAGCTCTTCGGGACTAGCGGGAGACGAGCAGTACTTC. Full variable domain (rest looked up from reference TRBV5-1 and TRBJ2-7): KAGVTQTPRYLIKTRGQQVTLSCSPISGHRSVSWYQQTPGQGLQFLFEYFSETQRNKGNFPGRFSGRQFSNSRSEMNVSTLELGDSALYLCASSSSGLAGDEQYFGPGTRLTVT.

The sample holds many counts of this clone. DNA for the CDR3: TGTGCCATCAGTGAAAGGTGGTCAGATATGAACACTGAAGCTTTCTTT. It specifies CAISERWSDMNTEAFF. The chain combines TRBV10-3 with TRBJ1-1; unclear D gene. The CDR3 has 16 amino acids. Deletions cut 3 bases from V and 0 bases from J, with 14 bases between. Germline values: CDR1 ENHRY, CDR2 SYGVKD.

This clone showed up many times. The sample contains more than one DNA sequence encoding this CDR3. The V gene is TRBV18, the J gene TRBJ1-5; a weak D match, TRBD1 (5 bases). The V gene lost 2 bases and the J gene lost 4 bases, with 9 bases spanning the gap. CDR1 and CDR2 (germline): KGHSH, LQKENI. The CDR3 extends over 14 amino acids. Written as DNA, the CDR3 is TGTGCCAGCTCACCAGGGGCAGCTAATCAGCCCCAGCATTTT. Protein: CASSPGAANQPQHF.

The table lists this clone with many counts. The chain has TRBV28 and TRBJ2-5, with D possibly matching TRBD1 (6 bases). This CDR3 spans 12 amino acids. CDR1 is MDHEN and CDR2 is SYDVKM in the germline V gene. The germline V and J ends were trimmed by 5 bases and 5 bases, with 9 bases remaining between them. The CDR3 coding sequence is TGTGCCAGCAGTCCAACAGGGGAGACCCAGTACTTC. It encodes CASSPTGETQYF.

Concerning this clone itself: Sequence at one end of the junction differs from germline and may be a read error. This chain uses TRBV11-2 with TRBJ1-1; D remains unclear. Germline values: CDR1 SGHAT, CDR2 FQNNGV. The CDR3 contains 16 residues. CDR3 protein: CVSSPRTQTLNTEAFF. CDR3 bases: TGTGTCAGCAGCCCGCGAACCCAAACTTTGAACACTGAAGCTTTCTTT. Full variable domain (outside the CDR3, taken from reference TRBV11-2 and TRBJ1-1): EAGVAQSPRYKIIEKRQSVAFWCNPISGHATLYWYQQILGQGPKLLIQFQNNGVVDDSQLPKDRFSAERLKGVDSTLKIQPAKLEDSAVYLCVSSPRTQTLNTEAFFGQGTRLTVV.